This entry concerns a single T cell receptor beta chain. Libraries were prepared by immunoSEQ multiplex PCR; TCRdb keeps only in-frame clonotypes and omits some of them. This table has some 130,000 clones, over 65% appearing once. The study assigned cohorts using participant-reported clinical history. Trimming removed 5 bases from V and 11 bases from J, with 15 bases in between. This CDR3 has 12 residues. This record belongs to a study of blood T cell repertoires in COVID-19. This TCR was sampled from a woman aged 50 to 60 who had recovered from COVID-19. The sample taken for sequencing was PBMCs or T cells enriched from blood (not recorded which). J is TRBJ1-1 and V is TRBV12-3 or TRBV12-4, with a weak D call TRBD1 (6 bases). CDR3 loop: CASSPHRESAFF. CDR3 bases: TGTGCCAGCAGTCCACACAGGGAATCCGCTTTCTTT.